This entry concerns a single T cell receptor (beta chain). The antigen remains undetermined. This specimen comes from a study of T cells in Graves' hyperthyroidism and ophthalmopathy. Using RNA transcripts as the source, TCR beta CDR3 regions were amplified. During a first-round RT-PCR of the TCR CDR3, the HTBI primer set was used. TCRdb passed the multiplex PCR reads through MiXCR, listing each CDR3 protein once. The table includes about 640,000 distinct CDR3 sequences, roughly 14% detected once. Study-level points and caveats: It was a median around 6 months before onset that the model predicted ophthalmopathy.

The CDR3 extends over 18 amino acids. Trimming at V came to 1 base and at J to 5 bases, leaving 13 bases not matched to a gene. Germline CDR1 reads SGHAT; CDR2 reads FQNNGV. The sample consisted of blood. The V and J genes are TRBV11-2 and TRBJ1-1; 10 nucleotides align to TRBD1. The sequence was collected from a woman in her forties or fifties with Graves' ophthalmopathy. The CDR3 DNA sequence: TGTGCCAGCAGCTTAGGAGCCGGGACAGGGGCCGCGCGTACTGAAGCTTTCTTT. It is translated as CASSLGAGTGAARTEAFF.